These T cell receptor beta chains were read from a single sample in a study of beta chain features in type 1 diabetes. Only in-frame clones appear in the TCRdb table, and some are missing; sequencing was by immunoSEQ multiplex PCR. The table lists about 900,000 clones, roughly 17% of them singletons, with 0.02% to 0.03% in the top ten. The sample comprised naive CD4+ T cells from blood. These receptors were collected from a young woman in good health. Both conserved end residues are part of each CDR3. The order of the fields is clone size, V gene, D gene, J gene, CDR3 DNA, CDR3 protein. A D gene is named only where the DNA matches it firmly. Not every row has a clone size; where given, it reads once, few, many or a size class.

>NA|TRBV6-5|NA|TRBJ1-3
TGTGCCAGCAGTCTCAGGCCGAACTCTGGAAACACCATATATTTT
CASSLRPNSGNTIYF
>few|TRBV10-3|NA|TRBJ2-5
TGTGCCATCAGTGGGACAGTCCAAGAGACCCAGTACTTC
CAISGTVQETQYF
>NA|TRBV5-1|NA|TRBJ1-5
TGCGCCAGCAGCTTTGGAGGGTTCGGTCAGCCCCAGCATTTT
CASSFGGFGQPQHF
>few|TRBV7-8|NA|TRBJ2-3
TGTGCCAGCAGCTTTTCCCCAAGCGGCACAGATACGCAGTATTTT
CASSFSPSGTDTQYF
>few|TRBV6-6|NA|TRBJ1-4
TGTGCCAGCACCACCGACGGTGAAAAACTGTTTTTT
CASTTDGEKLFF
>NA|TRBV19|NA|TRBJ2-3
TGTGCCAGTAGTACCACTGGAGATACGCAGTATTTT
CASSTTGDTQYF
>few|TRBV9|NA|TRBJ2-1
TGTGCCAGCAGCGTAGAGGGTCTTGGATACAATGAGCAGTTCTTC
CASSVEGLGYNEQFF
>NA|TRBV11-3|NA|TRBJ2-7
TGTGCCAGCAGCCCATCACCCGGGAGTCACGAGCAGTACTTC
CASSPSPGSHEQYF
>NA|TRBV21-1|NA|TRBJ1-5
TGTGCCAGCGGGGGCAGTAATAGCAATCAGCCCCAGCATTTT
CASGGSNSNQPQHF
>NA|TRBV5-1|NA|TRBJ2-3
TGCGCCAGCAAGTCGGGACTTAGTACCACAGATACGCAGTATTTT
CASKSGLSTTDTQYF
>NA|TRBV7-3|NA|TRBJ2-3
TGTGCCAGCAGCTTGGGCAGATTTACCACAGATACGCAGTATTTT
CASSLGRFTTDTQYF
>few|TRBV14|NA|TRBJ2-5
TGTGCCAGCAGCCAAGGGGGATCTCGAGAGACCCAGTACTTC
CASSQGGSRETQYF
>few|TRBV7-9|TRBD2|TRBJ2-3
TGTGCCAGCAGCTTACCAGGGACTAGCACTAGCACAGATACGCAGTATTTT
CASSLPGTSTSTDTQYF
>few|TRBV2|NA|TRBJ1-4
TGTGCCAGCAGAGTAGAGTGGATTGAAAAACTGTTTTTT
CASRVEWIEKLFF
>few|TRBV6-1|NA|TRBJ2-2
TGTGCCAGCCTCGGGGACGGGGCCGCCGGGGAGCTGTTTTTT
CASLGDGAAGELFF
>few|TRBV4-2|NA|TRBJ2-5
TGTGCCAGCAGCCAACAGGGTTGGGAGACCCAGTACTTC
CASSQQGWETQYF
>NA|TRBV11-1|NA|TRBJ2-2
TGTGCCAGCAGCAAAGACAGGCTGGCTGGCGGGGAGCTGTTTTTT
CASSKDRLAGGELFF
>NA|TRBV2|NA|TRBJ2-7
TGTGCCAGCAGTCCCTATTGGGTTATGGACGAGCAGTACTTC
CASSPYWVMDEQYF
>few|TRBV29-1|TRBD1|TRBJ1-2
TGCAGCGTCCGGGACAGGGACTATGGCTACACCTTC
CSVRDRDYGYTF
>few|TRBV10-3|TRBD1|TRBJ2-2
TGTGCCACCGACAGGGGGAACACCGGGGAGCTGTTTTTT
CATDRGNTGELFF
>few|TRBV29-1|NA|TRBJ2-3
TGCAGCGTTGCCGGGGCTAGTCCCACAGATACGCAGTATTTT
CSVAGASPTDTQYF
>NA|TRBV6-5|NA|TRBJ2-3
TGTGCCAGCAATAGTGCAGATACGCAGTATTTT
CASNSADTQYF
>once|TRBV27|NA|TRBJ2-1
TGTGCCAGCAGATCGGTGGGAGGATACAATGAGCAGTTCTTC
CASRSVGGYNEQFF
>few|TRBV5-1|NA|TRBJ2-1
TGCGCCAGCAGCCCTCGAGGTCCGGGAAGCCCCTACAATGAGCAGTTCTTC
CASSPRGPGSPYNEQFF
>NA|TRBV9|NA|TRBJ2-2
TGTGCCAGCAGCGTAAGCGGGAACACCGGGGAGCTGTTTTTT
CASSVSGNTGELFF
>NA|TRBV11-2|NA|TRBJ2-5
TGTGCCAGCAGCTTAAGGTTTGAGGGCGGAAGGAAGGAGACCCAGTACTTC
CASSLRFEGGRKETQYF
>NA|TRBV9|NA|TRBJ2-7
TGTGCCAGCAGCGTAGATGCGGGAGCAGGGGTGGGCGAGCAGTACTTC
CASSVDAGAGVGEQYF
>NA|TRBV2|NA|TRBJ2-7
TGTGCCAGAGGATCTCGGCCGGGGGCCGGCGAGCAGTACTTC
CARGSRPGAGEQYF